This entry is about one TCR beta chain. Its target is unknown. TEMRA cells were FACS-enriched, with CD8+ and CD4+ T cells isolated negatively. V shed 0 bases and J shed 12 bases, with 11 bases lying between them. The CDR3 runs to 12 residues. The sample originates from a study of CD8 T cells in Susac syndrome. The RNA, about 0.45 to 1 ug, was put through reverse transcription using random hexamers. TCRdb reprocessed the immunoSEQ multiplex PCR reads with MiXCR, giving one entry per CDR3 protein. Among 150,000 to 200,000 distinct CDR3 sequences listed, less than 95% were seen once. Overall study results and limits: A relatively small number of individuals underwent TCR sequencing and HLA analysis.

The TCR comes from a human donor with multiple sclerosis. The chain combines TRBV12-3 or TRBV12-4 with TRBJ1-1, with D perhaps matching TRBD1 (6 bases). Sequenced sample: CD4+ T cells from PBMCs. CDR3 bases: TGTGCCAGCAGTTTAGCCGGACAGACAACTTTCTTT. This sequence encodes CASSLAGQTTFF.